This passage covers 16 T cell receptor beta chains from one sample sequenced in a study of control samples from healthy donors and cancer patients. The assay was immunoSEQ multiplex PCR, and TCRdb's table has in-frame clones only and misses some. The data contain under 150,000 clones, about 90% of them singletons. Sequenced input: PBMCs. Source of these receptors: a middle-aged man with head and neck cancer.

This chain joins TRBV6-5 and TRBJ2-5; D remains ambiguous. Between the trimmed V and J ends, which lost 8 bases and 2 bases, there was a span of 9 bases. The V gene's germline CDR1 is MNHEY and CDR2 SVGAGI. The CDR3 consists of 12 residues. CDR3 residues: CASGSRQETQYF. Here the CDR3 DNA reads TGTGCCAGCGGGTCGAGACAAGAGACCCAGTACTTC.

The V gene is TRBV9, the J gene TRBJ1-6; the D gene is possibly TRBD1 (5 bases). Trimming cost V 0 bases and J 7 bases, with 11 bases left between them. This CDR3 contains 15 residues. CDR1 and CDR2 (germline): SGDLS, YYNGEE. CDR3 sequence (DNA): TGTGCCAGCAGCGTAGACCAGGGCGGCAATTCACCCCTCCACTTT. This translates into CASSVDQGGNSPLHF.

V is TRBV19 and J is TRBJ2-1, with TRBD2 matching over 7 bases. The J segment lost 4 bases and the V segment lost 1 base, leaving 4 bases of the junction unmatched. The germline gives CDR1 LNHDA, CDR2 SQIVND (reference sequence). CDR3 length: 15 amino acids. The CDR3 sequence: CASSIGSGAYNEQFF. The CDR3 DNA reads as TGTGCCAGTAGTATAGGGAGCGGGGCGTACAATGAGCAGTTCTTC.

The chain recombines TRBV27 with TRBJ1-2; 9 bases agree with TRBD1. The CDR3 spans 16 residues. V shed 5 bases, J shed 8 bases, and the junction held 15 bases outside the gene matches. Germline lookup yields CDR1 MNHEY and CDR2 SMNVEV (reference sequence). The CDR3: CASSLTPGQGLRGYTF. The CDR3 DNA follows: TGTGCCAGCAGTCTTACCCCGGGACAGGGTTTAAGGGGCTACACCTTC.

V is TRBV28 and J is TRBJ1-2, with 8 bases aligning to TRBD1. In germline, CDR1 is MDHEN, CDR2 SYDVKM. The CDR3 spans 12 residues. Trimming removed 7 bases from V and 8 bases from J; junction bases left unmatched: 6. DNA for the CDR3: TGTGCCAGCACCAGGACAGGGAAAGGCTACACCTTC. This sequence encodes CASTRTGKGYTF.

This clone was picked up one time. This chain links TRBV5-6 with TRBJ1-2; no definite D call. This CDR3 contains 16 residues. The germline CDR1 and CDR2 sequences are SGHDT and YYEEEE. Trimming took off 2 bases at V and 4 bases at J, with 18 bases between the two ends. The DNA of the CDR3 is TGTGCCAGCAGCTTAGTCGGTCCATTCCAGTCCTATGGCTACACCTTC. This sequence encodes CASSLVGPFQSYGYTF.

The chain couples TRBV9 to TRBJ1-1; 9 nucleotides align to TRBD1. Germline lookup yields CDR1 SGDLS and CDR2 YYNGEE. CDR3 length: 13 amino acids. The trim removed 4 bases at V and 7 bases at J, leaving 5 bases unmatched. The DNA for the CDR3 is TGTGCCAGCAGCCTAGACAGGGGGGGTGAAGCTTTCTTT. Its protein product is CASSLDRGGEAFF.

V gene TRBV27 combines with J gene TRBJ2-1; TRBD2 matches at 7 bases. Looked up from germline, CDR1 is MNHEY and CDR2 is SMNVEV (reference sequence). There are 14 residues in the CDR3. The J segment lost 6 bases and the V segment lost 1 base, leaving 3 bases of the junction unmatched. CDR3 sequence reads: CASSLLGTTNEQFF. Here the CDR3 DNA reads TGTGCCAGCAGTTTATTGGGGACTACCAATGAGCAGTTCTTC.

This clone was seen more than once but under ten times. The sample has other DNA sequences that encode this CDR3 too. V and J are TRBV2 and TRBJ2-5; no definite D call. Germline V gives CDR1 SNHLY, CDR2 FYNNEI. The CDR3 sequence is 12 residues long. Between the trimmed V and J ends, which lost 4 bases and 1 base, there was a span of 4 bases. In DNA form, the CDR3 reads TGTGCCAGCAGTGGGGGCCAAGAGACCCAGTACTTC. As protein: CASSGGQETQYF.

CDR3 sequence (DNA): TGTGCCAGTACGTTTAGGGATGCTGGAAACACCATATATTTT. Its protein product is CASTFRDAGNTIYF. V usage is TRBV19 and J usage is TRBJ1-3; no definite D call. Germline V gene data show CDR1 as LNHDA and CDR2 as SQIVND (reference sequence). The CDR3 runs to 14 residues. Trimming pared 7 bases from V and 2 bases from J, leaving 12 bases between.

CDR3 sequence reads: CASSLLRGGGSPLHF. CDR3 sequence (DNA): TGTGCCAGCAGCCTCCTCAGAGGGGGTGGCTCACCCCTCCACTTT. The chain has TRBV7-2 and TRBJ1-6; the D gene is possibly TRBD1 (6 bases). The V gene's germline CDR1 is SGHTA and CDR2 FQGNSA. Trimming removed 5 bases at V and 10 bases at J, with 18 bases between. The CDR3 is 15 residues long.

The V call is TRBV6-6, the J call TRBJ2-1, with D tentatively TRBD1 or TRBD2 (7 bases each). Trimming left V 5 bases short and J 0 bases short, with 17 bases between. Germline V gene sequence: CDR1 MNHNY, CDR2 SVGAGI (reference sequence). The CDR3 length is 17 residues. This chain's CDR3 is CASSPRGGVSSYNEQFF. CDR3 coding DNA: TGTGCCAGCAGTCCCAGGGGGGGGGTTAGCTCCTACAATGAGCAGTTCTTC.

The chain couples TRBV7-8 to TRBJ2-5; D is perhaps TRBD2 (6 bases). The CDR3 is 16 residues long. V dropped 1 base and J dropped 5 bases, with 17 bases sitting between them. Germline values: CDR1 SGHVS, CDR2 FQNEAQ. CDR3 in DNA: TGTGCCAGCAGCTTAGGGTCTGGCGTGGCGGGGGAGACCCAGTACTTC. This codes for CASSLGSGVAGETQYF. The full variable domain, in which reference TRBV7-8 and TRBJ2-5 provide the parts outside the CDR3, is GAGVSQSPRYKVAKRGQDVALRCDPISGHVSLFWYQQALGQGPEFLTYFQNEAQLDKSGLPSDRFFAERPEGSVSTLKIQRTQQEDSAVYLCASSLGSGVAGETQYFGPGTRLLVL.

Only one count was recorded for this clone. This chain joins TRBV3-1 (or the pseudogene TRBV3-2) and TRBJ2-3, with 11 bases lining up with TRBD1. Per the germline V gene, CDR1 is LGHDT and CDR2 is YNNKEL (reference sequence). This CDR3 has 16 amino acids. V trimming: 4 bases; J trimming: 3 bases; junction bases outside the gene matches: 6. CDR3 in DNA: TGTGCCAGCAGCCTACTCGGGACAGGGGGTACAGATACGCAGTATTTT. This encodes CASSLLGTGGTDTQYF.

J is TRBJ1-3 and V is TRBV6-5, with TRBD1 as a possible D gene (5 bases). The CDR3 totals 14 residues. V dropped 5 bases and J dropped 0 bases, with 8 bases sitting between them. CDR1 MNHEY and CDR2 SVGAGI come from the germline V gene. CDR3 in amino acids: CASSLTGSGNTIYF. The CDR3 DNA reads as TGTGCCAGCAGTCTCACAGGCTCTGGAAACACCATATATTTT.

This sequence joins TRBV18 and TRBJ1-5, with no clear D. Germline-derived CDR1 and CDR2 are KGHSH and LQKENI. This CDR3 has 15 amino acids. Trimming left V 5 bases short and J 1 base short, with 12 bases between. CDR3 in amino acids: CASSATLESNQPQHF. The CDR3, as DNA: TGTGCCAGCTCAGCGACCCTTGAAAGCAATCAGCCCCAGCATTTT.